A single sample is the source of the 17 T cell receptor beta chains below, sequenced in a study of cytomegalovirus exposure and HLA in healthy donors. PCR involved 60 Vbeta and 13 Jbeta primers. Sequenced by immunoSEQ multiplex PCR; TCRdb stores in-frame clones only, minus some. This sample has some 150,000 clones, with roughly four fifths found just once. The sequencing sample was made of PBMCs. The origin of the receptors is a man aged 40-49 years in good health and CMV-seronegative.

V usage is TRBV5-1 and J usage is TRBJ2-7; maybe TRBD2 (5 bases). The germline CDR1 and CDR2 sequences are SGHRS and YFSETQ. V was clipped by 4 bases and J by 3 bases, with 14 bases between them. The CDR3 totals 14 residues. The CDR3: CASSNEGLNYEQYF. The CDR3 DNA follows: TGCGCCAGCAGCAACGAAGGACTGAACTACGAGCAGTACTTC.

This chain links TRBV7-2 with TRBJ2-2; possibly TRBD1 for D (6 bases). V lost 6 bases and J 4 bases, leaving 12 bases between the germline ends. The CDR3 is made up of 14 amino acids. Germline loops: CDR1 SGHTA, CDR2 FQGNSA. This chain's CDR3 is CASRITGSTGELFF. CDR3 coding DNA: TGTGCCAGCAGGATCACAGGGTCCACCGGGGAGCTGTTTTTT.

This rearrangement joins TRBV7-6 to TRBJ2-2; 7 positions agree with TRBD1. After removal of 5 bases from V and 4 bases from J, the junction contained 16 bases not matched to a gene. The CDR3 has 18 amino acids. Germline V gene sequence: CDR1 SGHVS, CDR2 FNYEAQ. In DNA form, the CDR3 reads TGTGCCAGCAGCGGCCCTTTTGGGGGACAGACCTTCACCGGGGAGCTGTTTTTT. Translation: CASSGPFGGQTFTGELFF.

V is TRBV6-1 and J is TRBJ1-2, with D perhaps matching TRBD1 (5 bases). V was clipped by 6 bases and J by 0 bases, with 11 bases between them. In germline, CDR1 is MNHNS, CDR2 SASEGT. This CDR3 region has 14 residues. CDR3 bases: TGTGCCAGCAGGGAGACAGAGCCTAACTATGGCTACACCTTC. It is translated as CASRETEPNYGYTF.

This chain connects TRBV9 to TRBJ1-4; D not resolved. In germline, CDR1 is SGDLS, CDR2 YYNGEE. Between the trimmed V and J ends, which lost 0 bases and 6 bases, there was a span of 6 bases. This CDR3 comprises 13 residues. The DNA for the CDR3 is TGTGCCAGCAGCGTAGGGCTAGATGAAAAACTGTTTTTT. Translated: CASSVGLDEKLFF.

CDR3 sequence: CASSHRGRRETQYF. CDR3 DNA sequence: TGTGCCAGCAGCCACAGGGGGCGTCGAGAGACCCAGTACTTC. The chain is built from TRBV7-9 and TRBJ2-5; TRBD1 matches at 9 bases. Trimming took 5 bases from V and 4 from J; bases not matched to a gene: 5. CDR1 is SEHNR, CDR2 FQNEAQ, per germline (reference sequence). The CDR3 has 14 amino acids.

The chain couples TRBV4-3 to TRBJ2-1; 10 bases match TRBD2. Trimming took 3 bases from V and 16 from J; bases not matched to a gene: 6. In germline, CDR1 is LGHNA, CDR2 YSLEER. This CDR3 is 12 amino acids long. The CDR3: CASSQGLARRFF. For the CDR3, the DNA is TGCGCCAGCAGCCAGGGACTAGCGCGGCGCTTCTTC.

This clone was counted a few times. J is TRBJ2-2 and V is TRBV4-3; D is ambiguous. Germline CDR1 is LGHNA and CDR2 is YSLEER. V lost 3 bases to trimming and J lost 6 bases, with 8 bases between them. The CDR3 consists of 13 residues. The CDR3 region is CASSQSQSGELFF. The CDR3 coding sequence is TGCGCCAGCAGCCAGAGCCAATCCGGGGAGCTGTTTTTT.

The rearrangement links TRBV30 to TRBJ1-5, with 8 positions matching TRBD1. CDR1 and CDR2 from the germline V gene are GTSNPN and SVGIG (reference sequence). This CDR3 is built from 15 residues. Germline trimming cut 0 bases from V and 4 bases from J; bases unmatched to any gene: 5. In nucleotides, the CDR3 is TGTGCCTGGAGTGTAGGGACAGGTGAGAATCAGCCCCAGCATTTT. Its translation: CAWSVGTGENQPQHF.

The V gene is TRBV7-9, the J gene TRBJ2-1; D may be TRBD1 (5 bases). Germline lookup yields CDR1 SEHNR and CDR2 FQNEAQ (reference sequence). The CDR3 extends over 15 amino acids. Trimming took off 2 bases at V and 7 bases at J, with 15 bases between the two ends. The CDR3 coding sequence is TGTGCCAGCAGCTTAATCTCAGGGTTGAGGAATGAGCAGTTCTTC. Its translation is CASSLISGLRNEQFF.

This CDR3 reads CASSGGSQPQHF. The CDR3 nucleotides are TGTGCCAGCAGTGGGGGCTCTCAGCCCCAGCATTTT. The V call is TRBV6-1, the J call TRBJ1-5; possibly TRBD1 for D (5 bases). CDR1 is MNHNS, CDR2 SASEGT, per germline. The CDR3 length is 12 residues. Trimming cost V 4 bases and J 6 bases, with 7 bases left between them.

The chain couples TRBV5-6 to TRBJ1-2; D gene uncertain. The CDR3 consists of 12 residues. The germline V and J ends were trimmed by 0 bases and 7 bases, with 7 bases remaining between them. The V gene's germline CDR1 is SGHDT and CDR2 YYEEEE. The CDR3 loop reads CASSLGPGGYTF. The CDR3 nucleotides are TGTGCCAGCAGCTTGGGTCCAGGTGGCTACACCTTC.

The chain recombines TRBV18 with TRBJ1-1, with 7 nucleotides matching TRBD1. Losses at the gene ends were 3 bases for V and 3 bases for J; bases not matched to a gene: 7. Germline V gene data show CDR1 as KGHSH and CDR2 as LQKENI. CDR3 length equals 15 residues. The CDR3 nucleotides read TGTGCCAGCTCACCGGCGTACAGGGGTGACACTGAAGCTTTCTTT. Translating it yields CASSPAYRGDTEAFF.

The V gene is TRBV11-2, the J gene TRBJ2-2, with 10 bases matching TRBD2. This CDR3 comprises 16 residues. The germline CDR1 and CDR2 sequences are SGHAT and FQNNGV. V shed 5 bases, J shed 6 bases, and the junction held 9 bases outside the gene matches. In DNA, the CDR3 is TGTGCCAGCAGCCCCTGGGCTAGCGGGGGCTCCGGGGAGCTGTTTTTT. Translating it yields CASSPWASGGSGELFF.

The chain has TRBV21-1 and TRBJ2-7; the table's D call TRBD2 went unverified against the DNA. TRBV21-1 has pseudogene status. There are 17 residues in the CDR3. The CDR3 loop is CASKASGGPRSSYEQYF. In DNA, the CDR3 is TGTGCCAGCAAGGCTAGCGGGGGGCCGCGGAGCTCCTACGAGCAGTACTTC.

The chain carries TRBV5-1 and TRBJ2-7, with a weak D call TRBD1 (6 bases). V lost 5 bases to trimming and J lost 6 bases, with 15 bases between them. The V gene's germline CDR1 is SGHRS and CDR2 YFSETQ. The CDR3 has 13 residues. CDR3 in DNA: TGCGCCAGCAGTACGCAACAGGGTAGCGAGCAGTACTTC. This encodes CASSTQQGSEQYF.

In DNA form, the CDR3 reads TGTGCCAGCAGTTACGGGTCATCGAACACTGAAGCTTTCTTT. Protein sequence: CASSYGSSNTEAFF. V is TRBV28 and J is TRBJ1-1; D is unresolved. This CDR3 region has 14 residues. The V gene's germline CDR1 is MDHEN and CDR2 SYDVKM. V was trimmed by 4 bases and J by 1 base, leaving 10 bases between them.